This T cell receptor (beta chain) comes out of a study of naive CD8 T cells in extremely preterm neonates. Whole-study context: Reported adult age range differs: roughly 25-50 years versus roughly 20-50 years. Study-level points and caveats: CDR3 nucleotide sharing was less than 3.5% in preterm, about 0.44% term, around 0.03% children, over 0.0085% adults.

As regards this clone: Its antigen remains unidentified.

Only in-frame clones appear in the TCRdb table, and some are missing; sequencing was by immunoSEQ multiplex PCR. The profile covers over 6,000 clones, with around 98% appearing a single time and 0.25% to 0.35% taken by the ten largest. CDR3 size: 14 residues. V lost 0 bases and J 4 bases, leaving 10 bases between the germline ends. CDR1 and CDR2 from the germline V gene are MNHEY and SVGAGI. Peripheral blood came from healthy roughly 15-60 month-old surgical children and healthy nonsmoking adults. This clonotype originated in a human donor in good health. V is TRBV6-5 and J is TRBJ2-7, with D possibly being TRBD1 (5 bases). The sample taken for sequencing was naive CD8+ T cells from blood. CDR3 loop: CASSYSSGWYEQYF. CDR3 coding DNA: TGTGCCAGCAGTTACTCTTCAGGGTGGTACGAGCAGTACTTC.